This is a list of T cell receptor beta chains from one sample in a study of cytomegalovirus exposure and HLA in healthy donors. Sequencing used immunoSEQ multiplex PCR; TCRdb keeps in-frame clones, though not all of them. The sample shows about 140,000 clones, approximately 86% of them seen only once. The sequenced sample was PBMCs. These receptors all stem from a woman aged 40 to 50 in good health and CMV-seronegative. Both conserved end residues are part of each CDR3. Fields, in order: D gene, J gene, V gene, clone size, CDR3 DNA, CDR3 protein. The D gene is left open where the match is weak. Clone size is stated in some rows and not others, as once, few, many or a class when expanded.

d_gene: TRBD2; j_gene: TRBJ2-1; v_gene: TRBV11-3; abundance: .; CDR3nt: TGTGCCAGCAGCTCCCGCCCGGCGGGAGGGCCGCATGAGCAGTTCTTC; CDR3aa: CASSSRPAGGPHEQFF
d_gene: .; j_gene: TRBJ1-1; v_gene: TRBV28; abundance: .; CDR3nt: TGTGCCAGCAGTTCAGGGATGAACACTGAAGCTTTCTTT; CDR3aa: CASSSGMNTEAFF
d_gene: .; j_gene: TRBJ2-7; v_gene: TRBV5-1; abundance: .; CDR3nt: TGCGCCAGCAGCTTGCCCCTCAGGGCCTCCTACGAGCAGTACTTC; CDR3aa: CASSLPLRASYEQYF
d_gene: TRBD2; j_gene: TRBJ2-5; v_gene: TRBV15; abundance: .; CDR3nt: TGTGCCACCAGCTATCAGGCCGGGAGGGAAACCCAGTACTTC; CDR3aa: CATSYQAGRETQYF
d_gene: .; j_gene: TRBJ1-2; v_gene: TRBV7-9; abundance: .; CDR3nt: TGTGCCAGCAGCTTAGGACAGGTGGATGGCTACACCTTC; CDR3aa: CASSLGQVDGYTF
d_gene: TRBD2; j_gene: TRBJ2-5; v_gene: TRBV18; abundance: .; CDR3nt: TGTGCCAGCTCACCGCAACTAGCGGGAGGGAGTGAGCAGTACTTC; CDR3aa: CASSPQLAGGSEQYF
d_gene: .; j_gene: TRBJ1-5; v_gene: TRBV20-1; abundance: .; CDR3nt: TGCAGTACGACAGATAATCAGCCCCAGCATTTT; CDR3aa: CSTTDNQPQHF
d_gene: .; j_gene: TRBJ2-6; v_gene: TRBV5-1; abundance: .; CDR3nt: TGCGCCAGCAGCGGCACGGGACTCTTGGACCTCTCTGGGGCCAACGTCCTGACTTTC; CDR3aa: CASSGTGLLDLSGANVLTF
d_gene: .; j_gene: TRBJ1-3; v_gene: TRBV2; abundance: .; CDR3nt: TGTGCCAGCAGTGAATTGAGCATACGATCGGACACCATATATTTT; CDR3aa: CASSELSIRSDTIYF
d_gene: .; j_gene: TRBJ2-2; v_gene: TRBV7-9; abundance: .; CDR3nt: TGTTCCAGCAGCCGGGCCGGGAGGAACACCGGGGAGCTGTTTTTT; CDR3aa: CSSSRAGRNTGELFF
d_gene: .; j_gene: TRBJ1-1; v_gene: TRBV6-1; abundance: .; CDR3nt: TGTGCCTTACAGGGATTAGGGGACAACACTGAAGCTTTCTTT; CDR3aa: CALQGLGDNTEAFF
d_gene: .; j_gene: TRBJ2-7; v_gene: TRBV13; abundance: .; CDR3nt: TGTGCCAGCAGCTACCCAGGGTCCGAGCAGTACTTC; CDR3aa: CASSYPGSEQYF
d_gene: TRBD1; j_gene: TRBJ1-1; v_gene: TRBV5-1; abundance: .; CDR3nt: TGCGCCAGCAGCTTTCAGGGGGCATCCGAAGCTTTCTTT; CDR3aa: CASSFQGASEAFF
d_gene: TRBD2; j_gene: TRBJ2-2; v_gene: TRBV5-1; abundance: few; CDR3nt: TGCGCCAGCAGCTGGAAAACGGCGGGAGGGGATACCGGGGAGCTGTTTTTT; CDR3aa: CASSWKTAGGDTGELFF
d_gene: TRBD2; j_gene: TRBJ2-1; v_gene: TRBV10-1; abundance: .; CDR3nt: TGCGCCAGCAGTGAGTCAGGCGGGAGCGGCAATGAGCAGTTCTTC; CDR3aa: CASSESGGSGNEQFF
d_gene: .; j_gene: TRBJ1-1; v_gene: TRBV11-3; abundance: .; CDR3nt: TGTGCCAGCAGCTTAGGCGGGGCGTTGGACACTGAAGCTTTCTTT; CDR3aa: CASSLGGALDTEAFF
d_gene: .; j_gene: TRBJ1-3; v_gene: TRBV19; abundance: .; CDR3nt: TGTGCCAGTAGTATACCGGGAAACACCATATATTTT; CDR3aa: CASSIPGNTIYF
d_gene: .; j_gene: TRBJ2-1; v_gene: TRBV27; abundance: .; CDR3nt: TGTGCCAGCAGTTTGGGGGCAGGTCGGAGCAATGAGCAGTTCTTC; CDR3aa: CASSLGAGRSNEQFF
d_gene: .; j_gene: TRBJ2-3; v_gene: TRBV9; abundance: .; CDR3nt: TGTGCCAGCAGCACATACACAGATACGCAGTATTTT; CDR3aa: CASSTYTDTQYF
d_gene: TRBD1; j_gene: TRBJ1-2; v_gene: TRBV7-2; abundance: once; CDR3nt: TGTGCCAGCAGCTCCCGACAGGGCGGTGGCTACACCTTC; CDR3aa: CASSSRQGGGYTF
d_gene: TRBD2; j_gene: TRBJ2-2; v_gene: TRBV19; abundance: .; CDR3nt: TGTGCCAGTAGTATAGTCTCACTAGCGGGACCCCGGGTGACCGGGGAGCTGTTTTTT; CDR3aa: CASSIVSLAGPRVTGELFF
d_gene: TRBD1; j_gene: TRBJ1-1; v_gene: TRBV2; abundance: .; CDR3nt: TGTGCCAGCAGTGTCTGGACAGGGGTTAGTGAAGCTTTCTTT; CDR3aa: CASSVWTGVSEAFF
d_gene: TRBD1; j_gene: TRBJ1-1; v_gene: TRBV7-9; abundance: .; CDR3nt: TGTGCCAGCAGCCCCGACAGGGGAGGAAGCACTGAAGCTTTCTTT; CDR3aa: CASSPDRGGSTEAFF
d_gene: TRBD1; j_gene: TRBJ2-7; v_gene: TRBV6-6; abundance: .; CDR3nt: TGTGCCAGCAGCTGGGACAGGTCCTACGAGCAGTACTTC; CDR3aa: CASSWDRSYEQYF
d_gene: TRBD2; j_gene: TRBJ2-1; v_gene: TRBV11-3; abundance: .; CDR3nt: TGTGCCAGCAGCTTGGCGGGAGGGTACAATGAGCAGTTCTTC; CDR3aa: CASSLAGGYNEQFF
d_gene: TRBD2; j_gene: TRBJ2-3; v_gene: TRBV6-1; abundance: .; CDR3nt: TGTGCCAGCAGTGCCCTAGCGGGAGGTGCCCTAGGAAGCACAGATACGCAGTATTTT; CDR3aa: CASSALAGGALGSTDTQYF
d_gene: .; j_gene: TRBJ2-3; v_gene: TRBV7-9; abundance: .; CDR3nt: TGTGCCAGCAGTCTTAGAATGACGGCGGGTCCAGATACGCAGTATTTT; CDR3aa: CASSLRMTAGPDTQYF
d_gene: .; j_gene: TRBJ2-7; v_gene: TRBV7-6; abundance: .; CDR3nt: TGTGCCAGCAGCTTAGAAGATTGGGGGACATACGAGCAGTACTTC; CDR3aa: CASSLEDWGTYEQYF
d_gene: TRBD1; j_gene: TRBJ2-2; v_gene: TRBV2; abundance: .; CDR3nt: TGTGCCAGCAGTGGACAGGGAAACACCGGGGAGCTGTTTTTT; CDR3aa: CASSGQGNTGELFF
d_gene: TRBD1; j_gene: TRBJ2-5; v_gene: TRBV5-1; abundance: once; CDR3nt: TGCGCCAGCAGCCCCGCTACAGGGGGCGCAGAGACCCAGTACTTC; CDR3aa: CASSPATGGAETQYF
d_gene: TRBD2; j_gene: TRBJ2-1; v_gene: TRBV6-1; abundance: .; CDR3nt: TGTGCCAGCAGTGAAGCGGGGTCGGGGGGTGAGCAGTTCTTC; CDR3aa: CASSEAGSGGEQFF
d_gene: TRBD2; j_gene: TRBJ2-1; v_gene: TRBV30; abundance: .; CDR3nt: TGTGCCTGGAGTTGGGGGGGTGAGCAGTTCTTC; CDR3aa: CAWSWGGEQFF
d_gene: TRBD1; j_gene: TRBJ2-7; v_gene: TRBV5-1; abundance: .; CDR3nt: TGCGCCAGCAGCTTCTCGACAGGGGAGCCGTACGAGCAGTACTTC; CDR3aa: CASSFSTGEPYEQYF
d_gene: .; j_gene: TRBJ1-5; v_gene: TRBV19; abundance: .; CDR3nt: TGTGCCAGTAGTTACGACAGTAGCAATCAGCCCCAGCATTTT; CDR3aa: CASSYDSSNQPQHF
d_gene: .; j_gene: TRBJ2-7; v_gene: TRBV30; abundance: .; CDR3nt: TGTGCCTGGAGTGTCTGGGGGCCTAGGGGCTTAGGGGAGCAGTACTTC; CDR3aa: CAWSVWGPRGLGEQYF
d_gene: TRBD1; j_gene: TRBJ1-1; v_gene: TRBV7-9; abundance: .; CDR3nt: TGTTCCAGCAGCTCAGGGACAGGGAGGTCTGGGCACACTGAAGCTTTCTTT; CDR3aa: CSSSSGTGRSGHTEAFF
d_gene: .; j_gene: TRBJ2-7; v_gene: TRBV2; abundance: .; CDR3nt: TGTGCCAGCAGTGAGATTCCGGGCTACGAGCAGTACTTC; CDR3aa: CASSEIPGYEQYF
d_gene: .; j_gene: TRBJ2-7; v_gene: TRBV7-8; abundance: .; CDR3nt: TGTGCCAGCAGCTTAAGCCCCGTACAGGGAATTGAATACGAGCAGTACTTC; CDR3aa: CASSLSPVQGIEYEQYF
d_gene: .; j_gene: TRBJ1-2; v_gene: TRBV30; abundance: .; CDR3nt: TGTGCCTGGAGTGTATTGTTTAGGGGTGGCTACACCTTC; CDR3aa: CAWSVLFRGGYTF
d_gene: .; j_gene: TRBJ2-7; v_gene: TRBV11-2; abundance: .; CDR3nt: TGTGCCAGCAGCCCGGTTACAGGCTACGAGCAGTACTTC; CDR3aa: CASSPVTGYEQYF
d_gene: .; j_gene: TRBJ1-1; v_gene: TRBV27; abundance: few; CDR3nt: TGTGCCAGCAGTTTTGAACCGACAGGGAACACTGAAGCTTTCTTT; CDR3aa: CASSFEPTGNTEAFF
d_gene: TRBD1; j_gene: TRBJ2-1; v_gene: TRBV25-1; abundance: .; CDR3nt: TGTGCCAGCAGTGACTGGGACAGGGACCATGAGCAGTTCTTC; CDR3aa: CASSDWDRDHEQFF
d_gene: .; j_gene: TRBJ2-7; v_gene: TRBV29-1; abundance: once; CDR3nt: TGCAGCGTTGAAGAATGGGGCCGCTACGAGCAGTACTTC; CDR3aa: CSVEEWGRYEQYF
d_gene: .; j_gene: TRBJ1-5; v_gene: TRBV28; abundance: once; CDR3nt: TGTGCCAGCAGTTCGCACAGGTTTAGCAATCAGCCCCAGCATTTT; CDR3aa: CASSSHRFSNQPQHF
d_gene: .; j_gene: TRBJ2-7; v_gene: TRBV10-1; abundance: .; CDR3nt: TGCGCCAGCAGTGAGTTTAATATTGGTGGACTCCACTTC; CDR3aa: CASSEFNIGGLHF
d_gene: .; j_gene: TRBJ2-7; v_gene: TRBV5-5; abundance: .; CDR3nt: TGTGCCAGCAGCTTAAGCGGGCTCTACGAGCAGTACTTC; CDR3aa: CASSLSGLYEQYF
d_gene: .; j_gene: TRBJ2-7; v_gene: TRBV6-6; abundance: .; CDR3nt: TGTGCCAGCAGTCTCGGGGGAAGCTCCTACGAGCAGTACTTC; CDR3aa: CASSLGGSSYEQYF
d_gene: .; j_gene: TRBJ1-1; v_gene: TRBV6-1; abundance: once; CDR3nt: TGTGCCAGCAGTGAGATCTGGGGAGTGGGGACTGAAGCTTTCTTT; CDR3aa: CASSEIWGVGTEAFF
d_gene: TRBD2; j_gene: TRBJ2-7; v_gene: TRBV28; abundance: .; CDR3nt: TGTGCCAGCAGTCCGAGACTAGCGGGAGTGATTTCCTACGAGCAGTACTTC; CDR3aa: CASSPRLAGVISYEQYF
d_gene: .; j_gene: TRBJ2-3; v_gene: TRBV5-4; abundance: .; CDR3nt: TGTGCCAGCAGCTTGGACGCCAGATCTAGCACAGATACGCAGTATTTT; CDR3aa: CASSLDARSSTDTQYF
d_gene: .; j_gene: TRBJ2-4; v_gene: TRBV23-1; abundance: once; CDR3nt: TGCGCCAGCAGTCAATCCCAGAGCCCGGGGTGGATTCAGTACTTC; CDR3aa: CASSQSQSPGWIQYF
d_gene: TRBD1; j_gene: TRBJ1-5; v_gene: TRBV6-1; abundance: .; CDR3nt: TGTGCCAGCAGTGAAGGGGACAGGGGGCTAGGTCAGCCCCAGCATTTT; CDR3aa: CASSEGDRGLGQPQHF
d_gene: .; j_gene: TRBJ2-1; v_gene: TRBV7-9; abundance: once; CDR3nt: TGTTCCAGCAGCCATCGGGACATAGATTACAATGAGCAGTTCTTC; CDR3aa: CSSSHRDIDYNEQFF
d_gene: .; j_gene: TRBJ2-3; v_gene: TRBV28; abundance: .; CDR3nt: TGTGCCAGCAGCCTACAGACCACAGATACGCAGTATTTT; CDR3aa: CASSLQTTDTQYF